What follows are 21 T cell receptor beta chains derived from one specimen sequenced in a study of blood T cell repertoires in COVID-19. Sequencing used immunoSEQ multiplex PCR; TCRdb keeps in-frame clones, though not all of them. The sample lists approximately 450,000 clones, 87% seen once, with approximately 2% in the top ten. Material: PBMCs or T cells enriched from blood (not recorded which). These receptors were obtained from a woman younger than 35 with acute COVID-19.

V is TRBV9 and J is TRBJ1-2; 8 nucleotides match TRBD1. After removal of 8 bases from V and 3 bases from J, the junction contained 15 bases not matched to a gene. The CDR3 contains 16 residues. Germline V lookup: CDR1 SGDLS, CDR2 YYNGEE. CDR3 loop: CASSTRKTGDYYGYTF. The DNA for the CDR3 is TGTGCCAGTAGTACTAGGAAGACAGGGGATTACTATGGCTACACCTTC. Together with reference TRBV9 and TRBJ1-2, the CDR3 gives the full variable domain: DSGVTQTPKHLITATGQRVTLRCSPRSGDLSVYWYQQSLDQGLQFLIQYYNGEERAKGNILERFSAQQFPDLHSELNLSSLELGDSALYFCASSTRKTGDYYGYTFGSGTRLTVV.

V is TRBV15 and J is TRBJ2-1; D call uncertain. CDR1 and CDR2 from the germline V gene are LNHNV and YYDKDF (reference sequence). Trimming pared 0 bases from V and 3 bases from J, leaving 9 bases between. CDR3 size: 15 residues. CDR3 residues: CATSREGTDYNEQFF. CDR3 in DNA: TGTGCCACCAGCAGAGAAGGAACAGACTACAATGAGCAGTTCTTC.

This clone was recorded once. The rearrangement uses TRBV4-1 and TRBJ2-1; 8 bases fit TRBD2. Unmatched junction bases numbered 5, after V lost 0 bases and J lost 7 bases. CDR1 and CDR2 (germline): MGHRA, YSYEKL. The CDR3 covers 15 residues. The CDR3 nucleotides are TGCGCCAGCAGCCAAGACGGGACTAGTCCGAATGAGCAGTTCTTC. The encoded protein is CASSQDGTSPNEQFF.

This chain joins TRBV7-8 and TRBJ2-7, with TRBD1 identical over 7 bases. V gave up 4 bases and J gave up 6 bases; unmatched junction bases: 15. This CDR3 has 16 amino acids. Germline V lookup: CDR1 SGHVS, CDR2 FQNEAQ. As DNA, the CDR3 is TGTGCCAGCAGCTCCCCCTATGGGGACAGTGAGACCGAGCAGTACTTC. Its protein product is CASSSPYGDSETEQYF.

The chain has TRBV7-2 and TRBJ2-7; tentative D call: TRBD2 (5 bases). Germline CDR1 SGHTA, CDR2 FQGNSA. V was shortened by 5 bases and J by 2 bases, with 16 bases between the two germline ends. CDR3 length: 15 amino acids. The DNA of the CDR3 is TGTGCCAGCAGCCTTTCTCGCGGGCAGACCTACGAGCAGTACTTC. Amino acids: CASSLSRGQTYEQYF.

J is TRBJ2-4 and V is TRBV30; D possibly corresponds to TRBD2 (7 bases). The CDR3 is 12 amino acids. Trimming removed 4 bases from V and 14 bases from J, with 18 bases in between. The germline V gene encodes CDR1 GTSNPN and CDR2 SVGIG (reference sequence). This chain's CDR3 is CAWTPRGGREYF. CDR3 coding DNA: TGTGCCTGGACCCCAAGGGGGGGGAGGGAGTACTTC.

The V gene is TRBV11-2, the J gene TRBJ2-3; D possibly corresponds to TRBD1 (5 bases). Trimming left V 3 bases short and J 5 bases short, with 21 bases between. Germline-derived CDR1 and CDR2 are SGHAT and FQNNGV. The CDR3 runs to 17 residues. CDR3 protein: CASSFRGMEQVRDTQYF. CDR3 coding DNA: TGTGCCAGCAGCTTTCGAGGAATGGAACAGGTCAGAGATACGCAGTATTTT.

CDR3 DNA: TGTGCCATCAGGGCAAGCGGGTCTAGCACAGATACGCAGTATTTT. This encodes CAIRASGSSTDTQYF. J is TRBJ2-3 and V is TRBV10-3, with D maybe TRBD2 (6 bases). The CDR3 has 15 residues. Trimming shortened V by 6 bases and J by 0 bases, and 13 bases separated the two germline ends. Germline CDR1 is ENHRY and CDR2 is SYGVKD.

The chain combines TRBV18 with TRBJ1-4; D is uncertain. V was shortened by 3 bases and J by 6 bases, with 17 bases between the two germline ends. The V gene's germline CDR1 is KGHSH and CDR2 LQKENI. CDR3 length: 16 residues. The CDR3 DNA reads TGTGCCAGCTCACCCGGCCCCCCTGGAGGGCATGAAAAACTGTTTTTT. The encoded protein is CASSPGPPGGHEKLFF.

The rearrangement links TRBV28 to TRBJ2-7, with D possibly being TRBD1 (5 bases). Germline V lookup: CDR1 MDHEN, CDR2 SYDVKM. Trimming pared 1 base from V and 6 bases from J, leaving 7 bases between. The CDR3 spans 12 residues. The CDR3 spells CASSLSGFEQYF. CDR3 in DNA: TGTGCCAGCAGTTTATCAGGGTTCGAGCAGTACTTC. The whole variable domain, remainder taken from reference TRBV28 and TRBJ2-7, is DVKVTQSSRYLVKRTGEKVFLECVQDMDHENMFWYRQDPGLGLRLIYFSYDVKMKEKGDIPEGYSVSREKKERFSLILESASTNQTSMYLCASSLSGFEQYFGPGTRLTVT.

In the case of this clone: The sample holds other DNA sequences that translate to the same CDR3. The chain has TRBV19 and TRBJ1-5; TRBD1 agrees at 7 bases. Germline CDR1 LNHDA, CDR2 SQIVND (reference sequence). This CDR3 comprises 14 residues. V was pared by 4 bases and J by 2 bases, with 2 bases of the junction left unmatched. As DNA, the CDR3 is TGTGCCAGTAGTACCACAGGGGGCAATCAGCCCCAGCATTTT. This codes for CASSTTGGNQPQHF.

The chain is built from TRBV5-1 and TRBJ2-7; 11 bases are shared with TRBD2. V shed 4 bases, J shed 2 bases, and the junction held 5 bases outside the gene matches. The germline gives CDR1 SGHRS, CDR2 YFSETQ. The CDR3 is 15 residues long. The CDR3 DNA sequence: TGCGCCAGCAGCGCTACTAGCGGGGGACCCTACGAGCAGTACTTC. This encodes CASSATSGGPYEQYF. The full variable domain, rest sourced from reference TRBV5-1 and TRBJ2-7, is KAGVTQTPRYLIKTRGQQVTLSCSPISGHRSVSWYQQTPGQGLQFLFEYFSETQRNKGNFPGRFSGRQFSNSRSEMNVSTLELGDSALYLCASSATSGGPYEQYFGPGTRLTVT.

The CDR3 DNA reads as TGTGCCAGTAGTATAGGCTCCGGGAATCAGCCCCAGCATTTT. Translated: CASSIGSGNQPQHF. The chain couples TRBV19 to TRBJ1-5; no clear D gene. CDR3 length equals 14 residues. V lost 1 base to trimming and J lost 4 bases, with 8 bases between them. Germline V lookup: CDR1 LNHDA, CDR2 SQIVND (reference sequence). Supplemented by reference TRBV19 and TRBJ1-5, the full variable domain reads DGGITQSPKYLFRKEGQNVTLSCEQNLNHDAMYWYRQDPGQGLRLIYYSQIVNDFQKGDIAEGYSVSREKKESFPLTVTSAQKNPTAFYLCASSIGSGNQPQHFGDGTRLSIL.

This clone was seen a handful of times. The chain couples TRBV19 to TRBJ1-1; no clear D. The V gene lost 2 bases and the J gene lost 8 bases, with 6 bases spanning the gap. This CDR3 region has 11 residues. CDR1 is LNHDA, CDR2 SQIVND, per germline (reference sequence). CDR3 loop: CASSITSEAFF. The CDR3 bases are TGTGCCAGTAGTATAACGAGCGAAGCTTTCTTT.

The rearrangement uses TRBV10-2 and TRBJ1-2; 8 nucleotides line up with TRBD1. The germline CDR1 and CDR2 sequences are WSHSY and SAAADI. The CDR3 has 14 residues. The V segment lost 3 bases and the J segment 3 bases; nucleotides outside the gene matches: 3. Written as DNA, the CDR3 is TGCGCCAGCAGTGACCCGGGACAGGACTATGGCTACACCTTC. Its protein product is CASSDPGQDYGYTF.

The rearrangement joins TRBV7-8 to TRBJ1-2; weak D call: TRBD1 (5 bases). V lost 0 bases to trimming and J lost 5 bases, with 13 bases between them. There are 15 residues in the CDR3. CDR1 is SGHVS and CDR2 is FQNEAQ in the germline V gene. Written as DNA, the CDR3 is TGTGCCAGCAGCTTAGCGTCAGGGATTGGTTATGGCTACACCTTC. It codes for CASSLASGIGYGYTF.

This clone showed up just a few times. The chain recombines TRBV6-6 with TRBJ1-2, with D possibly being TRBD1 (6 bases). This CDR3 region has 15 residues. Germline-derived CDR1 and CDR2 are MNHNY and SVGAGI (reference sequence). V was cut by 5 bases and J by 2 bases, with 15 bases left in between. The CDR3 sequence is CASSDGGRSNYGYTF. CDR3 sequence (DNA): TGTGCCAGCAGTGACGGGGGGCGATCCAACTATGGCTACACCTTC.

V is TRBV5-4 and J is TRBJ2-7, with D perhaps matching TRBD2 (6 bases). Germline assignment: CDR1 SGHNT and CDR2 YYREEE (reference sequence). V dropped 2 bases and J dropped 5 bases, with 14 bases sitting between them. The CDR3 is made up of 14 amino acids. CDR3 residues: CASSFEAGWDEQYF. The CDR3, as DNA: TGTGCCAGCAGCTTCGAGGCGGGGTGGGACGAGCAGTACTTC.

The rearrangement uses TRBV4-1 and TRBJ1-2, with TRBD1 matching over 9 bases. V trimming: 4 bases; J trimming: 5 bases; junction bases outside the gene matches: 11. This CDR3 is built from 16 residues. Germline CDR1 MGHRA, CDR2 YSYEKL. CDR3 DNA sequence: TGCGCCAGCAGCCCTGAACAGGGGGCGCGGCTATATGGCTACACCTTC. It is translated as CASSPEQGARLYGYTF.

Remarks on this clone: The sample has other DNA sequences that encode this CDR3 too. V and J are TRBV29-1 and TRBJ2-7; 7 bases match TRBD1. The germline V gene encodes CDR1 SQVTM and CDR2 ANQGSEA. V dropped 6 bases and J dropped 2; count of bases not matched to a gene: 4. The CDR3 covers 12 residues. The CDR3 nucleotides read TGCAGCGTCGGACAGGCCGCCTACGAGCAGTACTTC. Translated: CSVGQAAYEQYF.

The chain is built from TRBV2 and TRBJ2-5; perhaps TRBD1 as D (6 bases). CDR1 SNHLY and CDR2 FYNNEI come from the germline V gene. The CDR3 covers 14 residues. The V end lost 0 bases, the J end lost 3 bases, and 8 bases lay between the germline ends. The DNA for the CDR3 is TGTGCCAGCAGTGAAGCCGGACAGAAAGAGACCCAGTACTTC. Translation gives CASSEAGQKETQYF.